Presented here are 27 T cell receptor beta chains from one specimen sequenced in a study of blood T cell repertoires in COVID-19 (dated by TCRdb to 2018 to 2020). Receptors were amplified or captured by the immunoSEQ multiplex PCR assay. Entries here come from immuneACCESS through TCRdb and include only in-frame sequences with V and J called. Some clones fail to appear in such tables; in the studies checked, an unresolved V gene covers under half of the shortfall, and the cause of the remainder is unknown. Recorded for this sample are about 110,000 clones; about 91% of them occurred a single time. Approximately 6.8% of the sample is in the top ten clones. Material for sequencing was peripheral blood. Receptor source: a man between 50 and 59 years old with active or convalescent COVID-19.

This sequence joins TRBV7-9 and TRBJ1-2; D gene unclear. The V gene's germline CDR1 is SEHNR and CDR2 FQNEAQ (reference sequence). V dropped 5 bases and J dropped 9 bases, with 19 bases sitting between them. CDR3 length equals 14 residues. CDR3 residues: CASSPRSGPMSYTF. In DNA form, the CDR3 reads TGTGCCAGCAGCCCCCGATCAGGCCCTATGAGCTACACCTTC.

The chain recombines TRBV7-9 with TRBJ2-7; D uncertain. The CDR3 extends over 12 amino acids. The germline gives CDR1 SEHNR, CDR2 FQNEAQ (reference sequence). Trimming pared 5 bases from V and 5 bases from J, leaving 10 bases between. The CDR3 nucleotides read TGTGCCAGCAGCCGTGGCAAGAACGAGCAGTACTTC. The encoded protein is CASSRGKNEQYF.

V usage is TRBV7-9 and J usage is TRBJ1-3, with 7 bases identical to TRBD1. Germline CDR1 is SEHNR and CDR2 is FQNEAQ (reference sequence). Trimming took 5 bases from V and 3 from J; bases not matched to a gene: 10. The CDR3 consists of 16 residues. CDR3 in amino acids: CASSPLGGAHGNTIYF. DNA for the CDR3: TGTGCCAGCAGCCCCCTAGGGGGCGCGCATGGAAACACCATATATTTT.

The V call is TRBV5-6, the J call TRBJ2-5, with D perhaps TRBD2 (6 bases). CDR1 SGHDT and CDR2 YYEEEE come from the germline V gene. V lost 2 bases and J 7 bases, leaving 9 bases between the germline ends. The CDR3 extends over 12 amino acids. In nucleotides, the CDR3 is TGTGCCAGCAGCTTTTCCGGGGGGACCCAGTACTTC. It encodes CASSFSGGTQYF.

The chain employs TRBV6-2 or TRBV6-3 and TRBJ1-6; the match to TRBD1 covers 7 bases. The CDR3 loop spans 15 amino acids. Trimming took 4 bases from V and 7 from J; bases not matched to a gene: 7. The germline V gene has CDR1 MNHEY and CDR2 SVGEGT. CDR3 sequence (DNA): TGTGCCAGCAGTTCCCTGACAGGGAACAATTCACCCCTCCACTTT. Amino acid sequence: CASSSLTGNNSPLHF.

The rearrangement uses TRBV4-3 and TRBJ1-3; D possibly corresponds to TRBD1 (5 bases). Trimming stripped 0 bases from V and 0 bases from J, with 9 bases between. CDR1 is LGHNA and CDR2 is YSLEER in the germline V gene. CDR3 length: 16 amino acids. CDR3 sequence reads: CASSQDAGNSGNTIYF. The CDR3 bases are TGCGCCAGCAGCCAAGATGCAGGGAACTCTGGAAACACCATATATTTT.

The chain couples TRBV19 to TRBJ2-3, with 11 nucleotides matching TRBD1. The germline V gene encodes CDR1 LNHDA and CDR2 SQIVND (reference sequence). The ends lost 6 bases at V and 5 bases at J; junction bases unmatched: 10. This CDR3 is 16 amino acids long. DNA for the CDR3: TGTGCCAGTAGGGTACTGGGACAGGGGGTTAGAGATACGCAGTATTTT. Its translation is CASRVLGQGVRDTQYF.

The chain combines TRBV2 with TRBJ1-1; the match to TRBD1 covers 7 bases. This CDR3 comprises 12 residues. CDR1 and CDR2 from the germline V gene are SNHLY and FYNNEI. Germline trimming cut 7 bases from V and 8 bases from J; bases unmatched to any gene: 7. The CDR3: CASTRDRTEAFF. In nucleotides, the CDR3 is TGTGCCAGCACCCGGGACAGAACCGAAGCTTTCTTT.

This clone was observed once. Written as DNA, the CDR3 is TGCGCCAGCAGCCAGGGGACTATCAACACTAATGAAAAACTGTTTTTT. Its translation is CASSQGTINTNEKLFF. J is TRBJ1-4 and V is TRBV5-1, with D maybe TRBD1 (6 bases). Trimming shortened V by 4 bases and J by 2 bases, and 15 bases separated the two germline ends. This CDR3 region has 16 residues. Germline V gene data show CDR1 as SGHRS and CDR2 as YFSETQ.

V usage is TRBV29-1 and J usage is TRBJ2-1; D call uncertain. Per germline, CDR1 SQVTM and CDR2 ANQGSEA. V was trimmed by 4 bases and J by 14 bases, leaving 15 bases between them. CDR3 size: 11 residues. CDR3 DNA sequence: TGCAGCGTTGGGCGGCGGCCGGGTAAGTTCTTC. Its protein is CSVGRRPGKFF.

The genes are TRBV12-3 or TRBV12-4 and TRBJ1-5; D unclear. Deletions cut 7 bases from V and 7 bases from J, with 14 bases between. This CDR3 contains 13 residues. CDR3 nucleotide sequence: TGTGCCAGCACCCTGGATATCGGGCAGCCCCAGCATTTT. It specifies CASTLDIGQPQHF.

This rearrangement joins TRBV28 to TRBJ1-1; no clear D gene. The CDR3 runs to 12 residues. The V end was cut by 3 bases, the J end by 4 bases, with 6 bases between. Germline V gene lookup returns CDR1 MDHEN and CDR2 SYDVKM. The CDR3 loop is CASSLRVTEAFF. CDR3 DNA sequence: TGTGCCAGCAGTTTGAGGGTCACTGAAGCTTTCTTT.

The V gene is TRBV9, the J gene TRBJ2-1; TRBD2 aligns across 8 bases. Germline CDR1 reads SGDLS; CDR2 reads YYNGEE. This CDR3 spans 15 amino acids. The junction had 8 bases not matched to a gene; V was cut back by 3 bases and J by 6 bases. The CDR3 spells CASSASGGVGNEQFF. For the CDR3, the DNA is TGTGCCAGCAGCGCCTCGGGAGGGGTGGGCAATGAGCAGTTCTTC.

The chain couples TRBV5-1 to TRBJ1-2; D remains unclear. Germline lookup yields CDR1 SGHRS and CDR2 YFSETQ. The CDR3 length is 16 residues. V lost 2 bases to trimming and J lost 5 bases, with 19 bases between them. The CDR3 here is CASSFPTADGCYGYTF. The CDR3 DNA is TGCGCCAGCAGCTTCCCGACGGCGGATGGTTGTTATGGCTACACCTTC.

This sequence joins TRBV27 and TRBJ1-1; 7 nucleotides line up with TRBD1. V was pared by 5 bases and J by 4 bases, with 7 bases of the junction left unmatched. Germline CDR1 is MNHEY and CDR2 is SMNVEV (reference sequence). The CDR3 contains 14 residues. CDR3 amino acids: CASSILPGGTEAFF. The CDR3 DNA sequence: TGTGCCAGCAGTATCTTACCAGGGGGCACTGAAGCTTTCTTT.

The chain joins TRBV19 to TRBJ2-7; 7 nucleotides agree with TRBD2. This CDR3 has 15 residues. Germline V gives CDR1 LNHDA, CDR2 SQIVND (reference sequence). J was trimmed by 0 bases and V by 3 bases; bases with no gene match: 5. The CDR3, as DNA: TGTGCCAGTAGTATCCGGGGAGGGAACTCCTACGAGCAGTACTTC. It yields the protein CASSIRGGNSYEQYF.

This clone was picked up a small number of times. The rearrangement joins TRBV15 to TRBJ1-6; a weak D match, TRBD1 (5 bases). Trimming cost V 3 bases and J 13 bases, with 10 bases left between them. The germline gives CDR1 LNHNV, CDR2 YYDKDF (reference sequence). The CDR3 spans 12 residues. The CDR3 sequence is CATSSGGGPLHF. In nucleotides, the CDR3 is TGTGCCACCAGCAGTGGGGGGGGGCCCCTCCACTTT.

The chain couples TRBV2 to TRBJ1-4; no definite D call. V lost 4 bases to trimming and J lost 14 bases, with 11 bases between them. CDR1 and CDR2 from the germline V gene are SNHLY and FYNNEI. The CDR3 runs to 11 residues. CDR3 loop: CASSGEISLFF. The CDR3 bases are TGTGCCAGCAGTGGGGAGATCTCGCTGTTTTTT.

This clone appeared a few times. CDR3: CASRGTGSYEQYF. DNA for the CDR3: TGTGCCAGCAGGGGGACAGGTTCCTACGAGCAGTACTTC. The chain has TRBV6-5 and TRBJ2-7; 8 bases line up with TRBD1. J lost 1 base, V lost 6 bases, and 2 bases had no gene match. The CDR3 is 13 amino acids. Germline CDR1 is MNHEY and CDR2 is SVGAGI.

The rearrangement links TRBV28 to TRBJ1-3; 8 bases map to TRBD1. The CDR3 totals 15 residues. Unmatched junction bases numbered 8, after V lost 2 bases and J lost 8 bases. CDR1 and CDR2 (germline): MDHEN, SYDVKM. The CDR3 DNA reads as TGTGCCAGCAGTTTACAGTCGGACAGGGCGCACACCATATATTTT. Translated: CASSLQSDRAHTIYF.

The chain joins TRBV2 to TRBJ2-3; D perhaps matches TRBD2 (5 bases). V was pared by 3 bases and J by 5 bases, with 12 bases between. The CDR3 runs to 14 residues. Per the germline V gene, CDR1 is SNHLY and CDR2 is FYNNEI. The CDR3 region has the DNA TGTGCCAGCAGTGATTTAGGGAGCTTAGATACGCAGTATTTT. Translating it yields CASSDLGSLDTQYF.

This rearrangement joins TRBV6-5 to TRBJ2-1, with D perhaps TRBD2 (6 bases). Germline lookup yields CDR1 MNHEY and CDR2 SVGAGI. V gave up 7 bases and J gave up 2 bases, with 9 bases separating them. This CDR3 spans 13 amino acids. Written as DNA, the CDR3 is TGTGCCAGCACGGGCGGGACCTACAATGAGCAGTTCTTC. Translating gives CASTGGTYNEQFF.

The CDR3 coding sequence is TGCGCCAGCAGAACCGGGACAGACCCTAACTATGGCTACACCTTC. Its translation: CASRTGTDPNYGYTF. The rearrangement links TRBV5-1 to TRBJ1-2; 7 bases are shared with TRBD1. V gave up 5 bases and J gave up 0 bases; unmatched junction bases: 7. The CDR3 runs to 15 residues. Looked up from germline, CDR1 is SGHRS and CDR2 is YFSETQ.

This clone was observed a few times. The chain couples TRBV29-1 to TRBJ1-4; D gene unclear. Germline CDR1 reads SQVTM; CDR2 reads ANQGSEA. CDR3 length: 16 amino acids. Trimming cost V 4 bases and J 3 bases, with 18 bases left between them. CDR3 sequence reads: CSVASSKSSSNEKLFF. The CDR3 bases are TGCAGCGTTGCCTCTTCAAAGAGTAGCTCTAATGAAAAACTGTTTTTT.

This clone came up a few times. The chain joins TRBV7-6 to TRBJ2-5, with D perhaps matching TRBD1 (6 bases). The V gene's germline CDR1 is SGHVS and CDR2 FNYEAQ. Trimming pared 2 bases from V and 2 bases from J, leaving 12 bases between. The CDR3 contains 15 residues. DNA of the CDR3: TGTGCCAGCAGCTTACAATATGGACAGCAAGAGACCCAGTACTTC. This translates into CASSLQYGQQETQYF. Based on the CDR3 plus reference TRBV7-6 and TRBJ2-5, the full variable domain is GAGVSQSPRYKVTKRGQDVALRCDPISGHVSLYWYRQALGQGPEFLTYFNYEAQQDKSGLPNDRFSAERPEGSISTLTIQRTEQRDSAMYRCASSLQYGQQETQYFGPGTRLLVL.

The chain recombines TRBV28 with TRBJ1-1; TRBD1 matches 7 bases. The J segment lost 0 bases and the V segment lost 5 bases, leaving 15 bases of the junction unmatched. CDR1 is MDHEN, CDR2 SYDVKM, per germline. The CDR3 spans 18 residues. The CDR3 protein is CASSLHRGARIMNTEAFF. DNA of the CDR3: TGTGCCAGCAGTCTGCACAGGGGCGCCCGAATAATGAACACTGAAGCTTTCTTT.

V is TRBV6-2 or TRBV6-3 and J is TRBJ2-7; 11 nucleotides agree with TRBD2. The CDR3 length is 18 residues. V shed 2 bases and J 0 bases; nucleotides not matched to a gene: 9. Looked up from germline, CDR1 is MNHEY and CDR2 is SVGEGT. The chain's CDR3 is CASSYRPGLAESSYEQYF. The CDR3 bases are TGTGCCAGCAGTTACCGGCCGGGACTAGCGGAAAGCTCCTACGAGCAGTACTTC.